Listed below are T cell receptor beta chains from one sample, sequenced in a study of T-cell reconstitution after alpha-beta-depleted transplantation in children. TCRdb redid the calling of the PCR reads with MiXCR, one entry per CDR3 protein. Counted here are hundreds of thousands of distinct CDR3 sequences, around 9.9% occurring once; the ten biggest clones make up about 30%. Sequencing used PBMCs, obtained before TCRalphabeta/CD19-depleted stem cell transplant. These receptors originate from a child under two years old with acute myeloid leukemia, due to receive a stem cell transplant. Both conserved end residues are part of each CDR3. Each record gives: clone size, J gene, D gene, V gene, CDR3 DNA, CDR3 protein. D genes are given only for firm matches. Clone sizes are given selectively: once, few, many, or a class where the clone is expanded.

clone size: many
J gene: TRBJ1-6
D gene: TRBD1
V gene: TRBV20-1
CDR3 DNA: TGCAGTGCCTCAGGGACAGGGGATAATTCACCCCTCCACTTT
CDR3 protein: CSASGTGDNSPLHF

clone size: NA
J gene: TRBJ2-4
D gene: NA
V gene: TRBV7-9
CDR3 DNA: TGTGCCAGCAGCTTACTTGTGGGCATTCAGTACTTC
CDR3 protein: CASSLLVGIQYF

clone size: once
J gene: TRBJ2-4
D gene: TRBD1
V gene: TRBV14
CDR3 DNA: TGTGCCAGCAGCCAAGAGGGGGGACAGGGCGTAGCCAAAAACATTCAGTACTTC
CDR3 protein: CASSQEGGQGVAKNIQYF

clone size: NA
J gene: TRBJ1-5
D gene: TRBD1
V gene: TRBV7-2
CDR3 DNA: TGTGCCAGCGGACAGGGACAGCCCCAGCATTTT
CDR3 protein: CASGQGQPQHF

clone size: NA
J gene: TRBJ2-3
D gene: TRBD1
V gene: TRBV5-1
CDR3 DNA: TGCGCCAGCAGCACTGGAGTACAGGGGTATGCTGATACGCAGTATTTT
CDR3 protein: CASSTGVQGYADTQYF

clone size: many
J gene: TRBJ2-2
D gene: TRBD2
V gene: TRBV15
CDR3 DNA: TGTGCCACCAGCAACCGAGCGGGAGGCACCGGGGAGCTGTTTTTT
CDR3 protein: CATSNRAGGTGELFF

clone size: many
J gene: TRBJ1-2
D gene: NA
V gene: TRBV20-1
CDR3 DNA: TGCAGTGCAAAAGGGGATTCGGGGCTCCACTATGGCTACACCTTC
CDR3 protein: CSAKGDSGLHYGYTF

clone size: few
J gene: TRBJ2-7
D gene: NA
V gene: TRBV27
CDR3 DNA: TGTGCCAGCAGGCAAAGACGGGACTCCTACGAGCAGTACTTC
CDR3 protein: CASRQRRDSYEQYF

clone size: many
J gene: TRBJ2-7
D gene: NA
V gene: TRBV7-3
CDR3 DNA: TGTGCCAGCAGCTTAGAAGACTCCTACGAGCAGTACTTC
CDR3 protein: CASSLEDSYEQYF

clone size: many
J gene: TRBJ2-2
D gene: TRBD2
V gene: TRBV6-9
CDR3 DNA: TGTGCCAGCGCAAGCGGGAGCGGCACCGGGGAGCTGTTTTTT
CDR3 protein: CASASGSGTGELFF

clone size: many
J gene: TRBJ2-2
D gene: NA
V gene: TRBV7-2
CDR3 DNA: TGTGCCAGCAGCTTAGAGGGACTCCCGGGCGGGGAGCTGTTTTTT
CDR3 protein: CASSLEGLPGGELFF

clone size: once
J gene: TRBJ2-2
D gene: NA
V gene: TRBV5-1
CDR3 DNA: TGCGCCAGCAGCTTCAGGGGTTTCTCCGGGGAGCTGTTTTTT
CDR3 protein: CASSFRGFSGELFF

clone size: NA
J gene: TRBJ1-2
D gene: TRBD1
V gene: TRBV6-1
CDR3 DNA: TGTGCCAGCAGTGAGGGGACAGGCGACCAACCCAACTATGGCTACACCTTC
CDR3 protein: CASSEGTGDQPNYGYTF

clone size: many
J gene: TRBJ1-1
D gene: TRBD1
V gene: TRBV5-1
CDR3 DNA: TGCGCCAGCAAGGGGACAGGTGGGACTGAAGCTTTCTTT
CDR3 protein: CASKGTGGTEAFF

clone size: many
J gene: TRBJ1-1
D gene: NA
V gene: TRBV13
CDR3 DNA: TGTGCCAGCAGCTTAGGCAGCAGTAACCTTGAAGCTTTCTTT
CDR3 protein: CASSLGSSNLEAFF

clone size: NA
J gene: TRBJ1-6
D gene: NA
V gene: TRBV19
CDR3 DNA: TGTGCCAGTAGGCATGCAGGGAATGGACCCCTCCACTTT
CDR3 protein: CASRHAGNGPLHF

clone size: many
J gene: TRBJ1-1
D gene: NA
V gene: TRBV29-1
CDR3 DNA: TGCAGCGTTCCCGGAAAGAACACTGAAGCTTTCTTT
CDR3 protein: CSVPGKNTEAFF

clone size: many
J gene: TRBJ2-1
D gene: NA
V gene: TRBV30
CDR3 DNA: TGTGCCTGGAGTTTCAATGAGCAGTTCTTC
CDR3 protein: CAWSFNEQFF

clone size: many
J gene: TRBJ1-5
D gene: NA
V gene: TRBV6-1
CDR3 DNA: TGTGCCAGCAGTGAATTAGGGGTTATACCATTTTCGAAATGGCCCCAGCATTTT
CDR3 protein: CASSELGVIPFSKWPQHF

clone size: many
J gene: TRBJ2-1
D gene: TRBD2
V gene: TRBV9
CDR3 DNA: TGTGCCAGCAGCATACGGACTAGCGGAAACAATGAGCAGTTCTTC
CDR3 protein: CASSIRTSGNNEQFF

clone size: many
J gene: TRBJ2-2
D gene: NA
V gene: TRBV9
CDR3 DNA: TGTGCCAGCAGCGTTTTTCAGGAGCCCGGGGAGCTGTTTTTT
CDR3 protein: CASSVFQEPGELFF

clone size: many
J gene: TRBJ2-1
D gene: NA
V gene: TRBV29-1
CDR3 DNA: TGCAGCGGGGCTCAGGGTACCTCCTACAATGAGCAGTTCTTC
CDR3 protein: CSGAQGTSYNEQFF

clone size: NA
J gene: TRBJ2-7
D gene: NA
V gene: TRBV28
CDR3 DNA: TGTGCCATGAGCCCCTTGGGGGAGAGATCGATCAGATCCTACGAGCAGTACTTC
CDR3 protein: CAMSPLGERSIRSYEQYF

clone size: many
J gene: TRBJ2-5
D gene: TRBD2
V gene: TRBV5-1
CDR3 DNA: TGCGCCAGCAGCTTGCTAGCGGGGGGCCAAGAGACCCAGTACTTC
CDR3 protein: CASSLLAGGQETQYF

clone size: NA
J gene: TRBJ2-3
D gene: TRBD2
V gene: TRBV6-1
CDR3 DNA: TGTGCCAGCAGTAGCGGGAGGATGACAGATACGCAGTATTTT
CDR3 protein: CASSSGRMTDTQYF

clone size: many
J gene: TRBJ2-1
D gene: TRBD2
V gene: TRBV11-2
CDR3 DNA: TGTGCCAGCAGCTTTCCCTCTAGCGGGGTCTACAATGAGCAGTTCTTC
CDR3 protein: CASSFPSSGVYNEQFF

clone size: many
J gene: TRBJ1-1
D gene: TRBD1
V gene: TRBV20-1
CDR3 DNA: TGCAGTGCCCCAGGGGGCATGAACACTGAAGCTTTCTTT
CDR3 protein: CSAPGGMNTEAFF

clone size: NA
J gene: TRBJ1-1
D gene: NA
V gene: TRBV18
CDR3 DNA: TGTGCCAGCACACCTAAGGGACCCCTGAACACTGAAGCTTTCTTT
CDR3 protein: CASTPKGPLNTEAFF

clone size: many
J gene: TRBJ2-7
D gene: NA
V gene: TRBV3-1
CDR3 DNA: TGTGCCAGCAGCCCAAAGGGGGGAAGCTACGAGCAGTACTTC
CDR3 protein: CASSPKGGSYEQYF

clone size: many
J gene: TRBJ2-7
D gene: NA
V gene: TRBV27
CDR3 DNA: TGTGCCAGCAGTCCGAAAGCCCCCCTATACACCTTTTCCTACGAGCAGTACTTC
CDR3 protein: CASSPKAPLYTFSYEQYF

clone size: NA
J gene: TRBJ2-2
D gene: TRBD2
V gene: TRBV4-3
CDR3 DNA: TGCGCCAGCAGCCGAAATCCCCGGACTAGCGTAACCGGGGAGCTGTTTTTT
CDR3 protein: CASSRNPRTSVTGELFF

clone size: many
J gene: TRBJ2-2
D gene: NA
V gene: TRBV6-5
CDR3 DNA: TGTGCCAGTCGGACGAACGCGAACACCGGGGAGCTGTTTTTT
CDR3 protein: CASRTNANTGELFF

clone size: NA
J gene: TRBJ2-1
D gene: TRBD2
V gene: TRBV2
CDR3 DNA: TGTGCCAGCAGGGGGAGGGGAGCCTACAATGAGCAGTTCTTC
CDR3 protein: CASRGRGAYNEQFF

clone size: many
J gene: TRBJ1-5
D gene: TRBD1
V gene: TRBV28
CDR3 DNA: TGTGCCAGCACCCCGGACAGGGATTACAATCAGCCCCAGCATTTT
CDR3 protein: CASTPDRDYNQPQHF

clone size: many
J gene: TRBJ2-1
D gene: TRBD2
V gene: TRBV7-8
CDR3 DNA: TGTGCCAGCAGCTTAAAGACTAGCGGCTGGTTCTTC
CDR3 protein: CASSLKTSGWFF

clone size: many
J gene: TRBJ2-2
D gene: TRBD2
V gene: TRBV20-1
CDR3 DNA: TGCAGTGCTAGGGAGGGGACTAGCCCAACCGGGGAGCTGTTTTTT
CDR3 protein: CSAREGTSPTGELFF

clone size: NA
J gene: TRBJ2-1
D gene: NA
V gene: TRBV12-3/TRBV12-4
CDR3 DNA: TGTGCCAGCATGACGGTACACCTTTACAATGAGCAGTTCTTC
CDR3 protein: CASMTVHLYNEQFF

clone size: NA
J gene: TRBJ1-2
D gene: NA
V gene: TRBV13
CDR3 DNA: TGTGCCAGCAGCTTCGGGCTCCGCGGGGGCTACACCTTC
CDR3 protein: CASSFGLRGGYTF

clone size: many
J gene: TRBJ2-3
D gene: TRBD1
V gene: TRBV25-1
CDR3 DNA: TGTGCCAGCAGTGAATGGGACAGGGCGGGGCCAACAGATACGCAGTATTTT
CDR3 protein: CASSEWDRAGPTDTQYF

clone size: many
J gene: TRBJ1-1
D gene: NA
V gene: TRBV4-1
CDR3 DNA: TGCGCCAGCAGCCAAGTCTGGCAAATTACTGAAGCTTTCTTT
CDR3 protein: CASSQVWQITEAFF

clone size: many
J gene: TRBJ2-5
D gene: NA
V gene: TRBV20-1
CDR3 DNA: TGCAGTGCTAGCCGGGACGGGGAGACCCAGTACTTC
CDR3 protein: CSASRDGETQYF

clone size: NA
J gene: TRBJ2-6
D gene: NA
V gene: TRBV12-3/TRBV12-4
CDR3 DNA: TGTGCCAGCACTCTTCGACCTGGGGCCAACGTCCTGACTTTC
CDR3 protein: CASTLRPGANVLTF

clone size: many
J gene: TRBJ2-1
D gene: TRBD1
V gene: TRBV6-5
CDR3 DNA: TGTGCCAGCAGTTCGACAGGGTACAATGAGCAGTTCTTC
CDR3 protein: CASSSTGYNEQFF

clone size: many
J gene: TRBJ2-3
D gene: NA
V gene: TRBV18
CDR3 DNA: TGTGCCAGCTGTAGCACAGATACGCAGTATTTT
CDR3 protein: CASCSTDTQYF

clone size: NA
J gene: TRBJ1-5
D gene: NA
V gene: TRBV19
CDR3 DNA: TGTGCCAGTAGGAAAGGAGATAGCAATCAGCCCCAGCATTTT
CDR3 protein: CASRKGDSNQPQHF

clone size: many
J gene: TRBJ2-7
D gene: TRBD2
V gene: TRBV20-1
CDR3 DNA: TGCAGTGCTAGAGCTCTAGCGGGCAGTTCCTACGAGCAGTACTTC
CDR3 protein: CSARALAGSSYEQYF

clone size: many
J gene: TRBJ2-7
D gene: TRBD1
V gene: TRBV24-1
CDR3 DNA: TGTGCCTCACAGGGGCAGTCCTACGAGCAGTACTTC
CDR3 protein: CASQGQSYEQYF

clone size: many
J gene: TRBJ2-3
D gene: TRBD2
V gene: TRBV20-1
CDR3 DNA: TGCAGTGCTTCCCCGGGAGGGCCTGCAGATACGCAGTATTTT
CDR3 protein: CSASPGGPADTQYF

clone size: many
J gene: TRBJ1-6
D gene: NA
V gene: TRBV10-3
CDR3 DNA: TGTGCCATCAGTGGGGCGGGGAATTCACCCCTCCACTTT
CDR3 protein: CAISGAGNSPLHF

clone size: few
J gene: TRBJ2-1
D gene: TRBD2
V gene: TRBV5-4
CDR3 DNA: TGTGCCAGCAGCTTGGGAGGAAGAACTAGCGGTACTTACAATGAGCAGTTCTTC
CDR3 protein: CASSLGGRTSGTYNEQFF

clone size: many
J gene: TRBJ2-1
D gene: NA
V gene: TRBV20-1
CDR3 DNA: TGCAGTGCTAGTAAACCAGGGGCTCCATACAATGAGCAGTTCTTC
CDR3 protein: CSASKPGAPYNEQFF

clone size: many
J gene: TRBJ2-2
D gene: NA
V gene: TRBV19
CDR3 DNA: TGTGCCAGTAGTATATGGTTGGGTTCGAACACCGGGGAGCTGTTTTTT
CDR3 protein: CASSIWLGSNTGELFF

clone size: many
J gene: TRBJ1-2
D gene: NA
V gene: TRBV4-2
CDR3 DNA: TGTGCCAGCAGCCAAGGGGGGGCAGTTAACTATGGCTACACCTTC
CDR3 protein: CASSQGGAVNYGYTF

clone size: many
J gene: TRBJ1-1
D gene: TRBD1
V gene: TRBV20-1
CDR3 DNA: TGCAGTGCTGAACAGGGGGTTAGCACTGAAGCTTTCTTT
CDR3 protein: CSAEQGVSTEAFF

clone size: many
J gene: TRBJ2-7
D gene: NA
V gene: TRBV5-1
CDR3 DNA: TGCGCCAGCAGCCCGCAGCCCAGCTCCTACGAGCAGTACTTC
CDR3 protein: CASSPQPSSYEQYF

clone size: many
J gene: TRBJ1-3
D gene: NA
V gene: TRBV12-3/TRBV12-4
CDR3 DNA: TGTGCCAGCGACTCCCCAGCTCATGGCGGCACCATATATTTT
CDR3 protein: CASDSPAHGGTIYF

clone size: many
J gene: TRBJ2-1
D gene: TRBD2
V gene: TRBV5-1
CDR3 DNA: TGCGCCAGCAGCTTGGTAGGCGGCGGGAGTACATATGAGCAGTTCTTC
CDR3 protein: CASSLVGGGSTYEQFF